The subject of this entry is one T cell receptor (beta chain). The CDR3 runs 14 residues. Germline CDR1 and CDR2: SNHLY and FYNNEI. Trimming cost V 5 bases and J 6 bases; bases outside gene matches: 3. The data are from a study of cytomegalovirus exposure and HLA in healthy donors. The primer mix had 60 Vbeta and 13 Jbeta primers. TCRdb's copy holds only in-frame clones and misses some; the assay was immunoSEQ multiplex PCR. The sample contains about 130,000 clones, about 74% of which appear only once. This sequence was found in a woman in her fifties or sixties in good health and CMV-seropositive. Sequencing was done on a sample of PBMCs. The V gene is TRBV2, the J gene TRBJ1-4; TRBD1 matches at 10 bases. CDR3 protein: CASSPGTGDEKLFF. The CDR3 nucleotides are TGTGCCAGCAGTCCCGGGACAGGGGATGAAAAACTGTTTTTT.